These 8 T cell receptor beta chains came from one sample sequenced in a study of Graves' ophthalmopathy and Graves' hyperthyroidism. For repertoire sequencing, the TCR beta CDR3 regions were amplified from RNA transcripts. HTBI primers were employed in first-round RT-PCR, then a second-round multiplex PCR followed. MiXCR, run by TCRdb on the multiplex PCR reads, gives a single entry per CDR3 protein. Of about 620,000 distinct CDR3 sequences listed, around a fifth are singletons. The sequencing input was peripheral blood. The receptors derive from a woman under 30 with stable Graves' hyperthyroidism. Some clones in this sample may be carry-over from other donors' samples.

This clonotype showed up many times. The V and J genes are TRBV19 and TRBJ2-5, with 9 bases aligning to TRBD2. The CDR3 loop spans 18 amino acids. Trimming cost V 3 bases and J 4 bases; bases outside gene matches: 15. Germline CDR1 reads LNHDA; CDR2 reads SQIVND (reference sequence). CDR3 sequence: CASSISGLAGSAAETQYF. CDR3 DNA: TGTGCCAGTAGTATTAGTGGGCTAGCGGGATCGGCGGCAGAGACCCAGTACTTC.

This clonotype was detected ten times or more. The V and J genes are TRBV5-1 and TRBJ1-1; D is unclear. CDR3 length equals 16 residues. Trimming took off 0 bases at V and 1 base at J, with 13 bases between the two ends. CDR1 SGHRS and CDR2 YFSETQ come from the germline V gene. The CDR3, as DNA: TGCGCCAGCAGCTTGGCAATTGGCAGTTGGAACACTGAAGCTTTCTTT. It translates to CASSLAIGSWNTEAFF.

This clonotype was seen at least ten times. The chain links TRBV12-3 or TRBV12-4 to TRBJ1-5; TRBD1 agrees at 9 bases. V shed 1 base and J 6 bases; nucleotides not matched to a gene: 1. This CDR3 is 14 amino acids long. The chain's CDR3 is CASSLGQGVQPQHF. CDR3 bases: TGTGCCAGCAGTTTAGGACAGGGGGTTCAGCCCCAGCATTTT.

Points on this clonotype: One base away lies a much larger clone, so this may be a sequencing read error. The chain has TRBV6-1 and TRBJ1-1, with D possibly being TRBD1 (6 bases). This CDR3 is 14 amino acids long. Germline V CDR1 and CDR2: MNHNS, SASEGT. This chain's CDR3 is CACSPQGRDTEAFF. The DNA of the CDR3 is TGTGCCTGCAGCCCTCAGGGGCGTGACACTGAAGCTTTCTTT.

Only a few counts were recorded for this clonotype. The V gene is TRBV4-2, the J gene TRBJ2-2; possible D gene TRBD1, 6 bases. Germline V gives CDR1 LGHNA, CDR2 YNFKEQ. This CDR3 has 16 amino acids. Trimming cost V 2 bases and J 0 bases, with 10 bases left between them. This CDR3 is CASSQPGHPNTGELFF. The DNA of the CDR3 is TGTGCCAGCAGCCAACCGGGACATCCGAACACCGGGGAGCTGTTTTTT.

This clonotype has at least ten counts. This chain links TRBV12-3 or TRBV12-4 with TRBJ1-5, with D hard to call. The CDR3 loop spans 13 amino acids. Trimming took 4 bases from V and 3 from J, leaving 7 bases between them. As DNA, the CDR3 is TGTGCCAGCAGTTCACAGAACAATCAGCCCCAGCATTTT. Its protein product is CASSSQNNQPQHF.

This clonotype was seen ten or more times. The rearrangement links TRBV27 to TRBJ1-6; maybe TRBD1 (6 bases). There are 15 residues in the CDR3. Looked up from germline, CDR1 is MNHEY and CDR2 is SMNVEV (reference sequence). V lost 6 bases to trimming and J lost 6 bases, with 15 bases between them. CDR3 amino acids: CASRRQEIRNSPLHF. The CDR3 DNA follows: TGTGCCAGCAGAAGACAGGAGATTCGTAATTCACCCCTCCACTTT.

This clonotype was observed a handful of times. CDR3 in DNA: TGTGCCGTTCGGGAGCACAGCACCGGGGAGCTGTTTTTT. Protein product: CAVREHSTGELFF. The chain is built from TRBV27 and TRBJ2-2; a weak D match, TRBD2 (6 bases). V lost 11 bases and J 4 bases, leaving 14 bases between the germline ends. Germline lookup yields CDR1 MNHEY and CDR2 SMNVEV (reference sequence). This CDR3 is built from 13 residues.